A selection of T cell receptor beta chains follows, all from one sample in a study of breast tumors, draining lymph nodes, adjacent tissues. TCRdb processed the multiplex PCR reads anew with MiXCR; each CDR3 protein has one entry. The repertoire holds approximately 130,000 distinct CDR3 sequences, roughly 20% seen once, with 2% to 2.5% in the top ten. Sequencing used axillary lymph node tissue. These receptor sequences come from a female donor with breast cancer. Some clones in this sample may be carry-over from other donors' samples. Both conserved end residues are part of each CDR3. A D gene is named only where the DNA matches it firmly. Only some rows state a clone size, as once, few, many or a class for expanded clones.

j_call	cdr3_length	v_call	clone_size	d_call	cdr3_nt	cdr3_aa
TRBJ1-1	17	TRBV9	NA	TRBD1	TGTGCCAGCAGCCCATTCGGACAGGGCACCCTAGGCTCTGAAGCTTTCTTT	CASSPFGQGTLGSEAFF
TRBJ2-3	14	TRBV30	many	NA	TGTGCCTGGAGTCCGGTAGCTAGCACAGATACGCAGTATTTT	CAWSPVASTDTQYF
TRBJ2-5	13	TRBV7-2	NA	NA	TGTGCCAGCAGCTCCCTGGGGAGCGGGACCCAGTACTTC	CASSSLGSGTQYF
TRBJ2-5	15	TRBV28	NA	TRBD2	TGTGCCAGCAGTTTTTTAGCGGGGCGGGGAGAGACCCAGTACTTC	CASSFLAGRGETQYF
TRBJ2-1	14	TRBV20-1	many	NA	TGCAGTGCTAGAGACCCTGGACTTTACAATGAGCAGTTCTTC	CSARDPGLYNEQFF
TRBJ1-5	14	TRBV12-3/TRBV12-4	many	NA	TGTGCCAGCAGTTTGATACAGGGCCGTCAGCCCCAGCATTTT	CASSLIQGRQPQHF
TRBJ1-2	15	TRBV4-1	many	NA	TGCGCCAGCAGCGCCCGGGACGAAGATATACCTGGCTACACCTTC	CASSARDEDIPGYTF
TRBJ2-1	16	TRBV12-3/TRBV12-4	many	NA	TGTGCCAGCAGCAAAAATACAGGGCTTCGTCTTAATGAGCAGTTCTTC	CASSKNTGLRLNEQFF
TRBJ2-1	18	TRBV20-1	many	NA	TGCAGTGCTCACCCCAGGGTGGGGGCGGCGGGAAGGTACAATGAGCAGTTCTTC	CSAHPRVGAAGRYNEQFF
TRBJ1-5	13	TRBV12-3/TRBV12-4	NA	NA	TGTGCCAGCAGTTTGGGGAGCAACCAGCCCCAGCTTTTT	CASSLGSNQPQLF
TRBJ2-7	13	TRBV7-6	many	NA	TGTGCCAGCAGCTTGAGGGTTGGCGACGAGCAGTACTTC	CASSLRVGDEQYF
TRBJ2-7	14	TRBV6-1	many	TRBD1	TGTGCCAGCAGTGAAGAATGGACAGGGGGCGAGCAGTACTTC	CASSEEWTGGEQYF
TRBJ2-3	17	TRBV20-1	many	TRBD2	TGCAGTGCCCCCGGTCAGCGGGAGGTGATTAGCACAGATACGCAGTATTTT	CSAPGQREVISTDTQYF
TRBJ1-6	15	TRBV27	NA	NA	TGTGCCAGCAGTCCAAGGGACAAGGGGCATTCACCCCTCCACTTT	CASSPRDKGHSPLHF
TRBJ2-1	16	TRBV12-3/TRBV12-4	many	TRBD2	TGTGCCAGCAGTTTAACTAGCGGGAGTGTTGGGAATGAGCAGTTCTTC	CASSLTSGSVGNEQFF
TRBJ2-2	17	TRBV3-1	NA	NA	TGTGCCAGCAGCCAAGCACCTAGGACAGCAAACACCGGGGAGCTGTTTTTT	CASSQAPRTANTGELFF
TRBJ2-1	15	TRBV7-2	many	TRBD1	TGTGCCAGCAGCCCCGGACAGGGGCGAAGAAATGAGCAGTTCTTC	CASSPGQGRRNEQFF
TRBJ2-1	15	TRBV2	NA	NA	TGTGCCAGCAGTTTAAGGCGGGGACCCTACAATGAGCAGTTCTTC	CASSLRRGPYNEQFF
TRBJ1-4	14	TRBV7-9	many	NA	TGTGCCAGCAGCTTTCAAACAACTAATGAAAAACTGTTTTTT	CASSFQTTNEKLFF
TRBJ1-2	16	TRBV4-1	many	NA	TGCGCCAGCAGCCAATTAACAGGGCCGGTTAACTATGGCTACACCTTC	CASSQLTGPVNYGYTF
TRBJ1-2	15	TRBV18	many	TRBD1	TGTGCCAGCTCACCGACAGGGGGCGCCCGGGATGGCTACACCTTC	CASSPTGGARDGYTF
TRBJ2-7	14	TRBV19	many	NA	TGTGCCAGTAGTATGTCAACAGTTGACTACGAGCAGTACTTC	CASSMSTVDYEQYF
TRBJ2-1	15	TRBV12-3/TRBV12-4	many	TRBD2	TGTGCCAGCAGCATCATAGCGGGAGGGAACAATGAGCAGTTCTTC	CASSIIAGGNNEQFF
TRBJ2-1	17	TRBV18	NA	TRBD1	TGTGCCAGCTCACCACCTAAGGAGACAGGGGCCTACAATGAGCAGTTCTTC	CASSPPKETGAYNEQFF
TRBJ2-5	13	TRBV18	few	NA	TGTGCCAGCTCACCTGGTAGGGAAGAGACCCAGTACTTC	CASSPGREETQYF
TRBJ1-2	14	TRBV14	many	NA	TGTGCCAGCAGCCCGAAACGAGCTAACTATGGCTACACCTTC	CASSPKRANYGYTF
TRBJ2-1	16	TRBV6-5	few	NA	TGTGCCAGCAGTTACTCGGAACTAGCAAATTACAATGAGCAGTTCTTC	CASSYSELANYNEQFF
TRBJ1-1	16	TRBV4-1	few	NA	TGCGCCAGCAGCCAAGATCCGGGGGGGGCAACCAACTACGCTTTCTTT	CASSQDPGGATNYAFF
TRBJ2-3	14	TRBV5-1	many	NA	TGCGCCAGCTCCGGCCTCGCGGGGACAGATACGCAGTATTTT	CASSGLAGTDTQYF
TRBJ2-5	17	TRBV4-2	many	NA	TGTGCCAGCAGCCCATCCGCGGCGACAGCGTACCAAGAGACCCAGTACTTC	CASSPSAATAYQETQYF
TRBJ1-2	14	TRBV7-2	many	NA	TGTGCCAGCAGCTTAGTAGTGGCGGAATATGGCTACACCTTC	CASSLVVAEYGYTF